Each of the 5 T cell receptor beta chains below was sequenced from the same sample in a study of regulatory T cells in long-lasting Graves disease. Time point: persistent/refractory GD, antithyroid drugs over 5 years with positive TRAb. PBMC RNA was the source of the TCR library. Arm-PCR of CDR3 regions and iRepertoire HTBI primers were used to build TCR beta libraries. TCRdb reprocessed the multiplex PCR reads via MiXCR and lists one record per CDR3 protein. The sample lists roughly 400,000 distinct CDR3 sequences, about a fifth seen once, with around 20% in the top ten. The sequencing used peripheral blood mononuclear cells (PBMCs), collected when the disease was refractory, from a patient treated with antithyroid drugs. These receptor sequences come from a female donor with Graves disease.

This clonotype showed up just a few times. The rearrangement uses TRBV4-3 and TRBJ2-7; no reliable D call. Germline values: CDR1 LGHNA, CDR2 YSLEER. The CDR3 consists of 15 residues. Trimming shortened V by 0 bases and J by 2 bases, and 11 bases separated the two germline ends. The CDR3 DNA reads TGCGCCAGCAGCCAAGATAGAAGTGGCGCCTACGAGCAGTACTTC. Amino acids: CASSQDRSGAYEQYF.

This clonotype was observed at least ten times. The rearrangement uses TRBV12-3 or TRBV12-4 and TRBJ1-5; D is uncertain. This CDR3 has 14 residues. The V end lost 1 base, the J end lost 4 bases, and 8 bases lay between the germline ends. The CDR3 nucleotides are TGTGCCAGCAGTTTAGAACAGCTAAATCAGCCCCAGCATTTT. Amino acid sequence: CASSLEQLNQPQHF.

This clonotype came up many times. J is TRBJ1-6 and V is TRBV28, with TRBD1 matching over 7 bases. CDR3 length: 15 residues. Germline values: CDR1 MDHEN, CDR2 SYDVKM. With V trimmed by 4 bases and J by 7 bases, 7 bases remained unmatched. The CDR3 loop reads CASSSSTGQNSPLHF. The CDR3, as DNA: TGTGCCAGCAGTTCAAGTACGGGACAGAATTCACCCCTCCACTTT. The variable domain in full, completed from reference TRBV28 and TRBJ1-6, reads DVKVTQSSRYLVKRTGEKVFLECVQDMDHENMFWYRQDPGLGLRLIYFSYDVKMKEKGDIPEGYSVSREKKERFSLILESASTNQTSMYLCASSSSTGQNSPLHFGNGTRLTVT.

Concerning this clonotype: A much larger clone lies a single base off, so this may be a read error. The rearrangement uses TRBV28 and TRBJ1-5, with D possibly TRBD1 on 5 matching bases. The germline gives CDR1 MDHEN, CDR2 SYDVKM. This CDR3 contains 14 residues. CDR3 sequence (DNA): TGTGGCAGCAGTCCGCCCCCGATGGGGGAGCCCCAGCATTTT. It encodes CGSSPPPMGEPQHF.

This clonotype was observed many times. The chain joins TRBV6-1 to TRBJ2-7; 8 bases map to TRBD2. The V segment lost 6 bases and the J segment 4 bases; nucleotides outside the gene matches: 14. Per germline, CDR1 MNHNS and CDR2 SASEGT. This CDR3 region has 16 residues. In DNA form, the CDR3 reads TGTGCCAGCAGCCACCCCCGAGGAGCGGGAGAGTACGAGCAGTACTTC. It translates to CASSHPRGAGEYEQYF.